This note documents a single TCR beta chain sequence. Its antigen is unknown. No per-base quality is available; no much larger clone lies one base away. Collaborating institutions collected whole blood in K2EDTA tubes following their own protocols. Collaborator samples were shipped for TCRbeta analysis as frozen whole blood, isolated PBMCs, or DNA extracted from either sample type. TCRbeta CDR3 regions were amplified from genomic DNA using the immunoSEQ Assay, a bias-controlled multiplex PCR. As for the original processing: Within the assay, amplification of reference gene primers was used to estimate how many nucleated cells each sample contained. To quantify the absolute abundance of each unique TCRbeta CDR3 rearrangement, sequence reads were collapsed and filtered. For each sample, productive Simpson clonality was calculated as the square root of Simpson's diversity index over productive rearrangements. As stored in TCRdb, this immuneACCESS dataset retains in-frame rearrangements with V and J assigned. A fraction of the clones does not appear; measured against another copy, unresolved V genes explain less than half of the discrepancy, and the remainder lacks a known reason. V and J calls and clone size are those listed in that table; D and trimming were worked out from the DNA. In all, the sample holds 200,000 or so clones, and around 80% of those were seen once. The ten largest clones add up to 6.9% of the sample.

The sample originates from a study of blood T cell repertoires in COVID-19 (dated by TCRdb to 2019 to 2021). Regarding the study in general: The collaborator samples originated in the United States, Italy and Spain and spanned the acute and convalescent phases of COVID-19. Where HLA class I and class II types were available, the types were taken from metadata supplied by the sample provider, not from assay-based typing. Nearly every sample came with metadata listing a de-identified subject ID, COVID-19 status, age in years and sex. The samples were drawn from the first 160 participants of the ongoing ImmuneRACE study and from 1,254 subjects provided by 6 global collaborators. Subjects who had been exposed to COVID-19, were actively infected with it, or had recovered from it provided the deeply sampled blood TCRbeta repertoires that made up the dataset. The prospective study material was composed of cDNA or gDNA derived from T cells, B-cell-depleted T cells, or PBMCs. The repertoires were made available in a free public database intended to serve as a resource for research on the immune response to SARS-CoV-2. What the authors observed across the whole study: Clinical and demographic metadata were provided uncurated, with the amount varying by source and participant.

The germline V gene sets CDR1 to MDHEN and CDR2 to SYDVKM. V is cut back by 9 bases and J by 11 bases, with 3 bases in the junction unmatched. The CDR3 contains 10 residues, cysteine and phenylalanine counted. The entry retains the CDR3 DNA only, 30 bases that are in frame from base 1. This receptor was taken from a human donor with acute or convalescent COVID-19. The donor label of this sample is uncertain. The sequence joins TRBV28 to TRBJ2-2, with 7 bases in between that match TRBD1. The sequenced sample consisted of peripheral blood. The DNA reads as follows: TGTGCCAGTCACAGGGGCGAGCTGTTTTTT. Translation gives CASHRGELFF.